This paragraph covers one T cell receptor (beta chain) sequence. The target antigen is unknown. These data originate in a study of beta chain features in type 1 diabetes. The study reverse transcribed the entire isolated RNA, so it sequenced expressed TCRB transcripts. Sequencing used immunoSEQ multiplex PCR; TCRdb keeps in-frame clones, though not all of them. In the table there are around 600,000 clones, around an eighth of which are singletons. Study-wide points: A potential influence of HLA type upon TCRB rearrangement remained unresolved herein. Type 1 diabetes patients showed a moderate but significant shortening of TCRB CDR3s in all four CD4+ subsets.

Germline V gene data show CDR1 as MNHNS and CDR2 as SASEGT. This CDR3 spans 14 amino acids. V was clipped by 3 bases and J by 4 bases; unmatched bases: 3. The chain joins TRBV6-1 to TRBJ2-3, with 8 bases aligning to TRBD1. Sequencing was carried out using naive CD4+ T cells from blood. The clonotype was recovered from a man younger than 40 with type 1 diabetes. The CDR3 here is CASSDRGRADTQYF. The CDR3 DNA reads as TGTGCCAGCAGTGACAGGGGGCGCGCAGATACGCAGTATTTT.